The entry below describes one T cell receptor beta chain. Clones were read by immunoSEQ multiplex PCR, and TCRdb kept only the in-frame ones, dropping some. The sample lists more than 95,000 clones, around nine tenths occurring once. This record belongs to a study of PD-L1 blockade in urothelial cancer. The overall study: Individuals in the cohort had been given 0 to 3 earlier chemotherapy regimens. Investigators checked blood 3 weeks (second dose) and 6 weeks after treatment start. Per blood sample, T cells had a median of roughly 150,000.

Time point indicated: peripheral blood 6 weeks after treatment start. Samples spanned pretreatment and treatment, with 1 to 8 time points per patient. The CDR3 length is 15 residues. V was trimmed by 6 bases and J by 7 bases, leaving 21 bases between them. The germline V gene has CDR1 MDHEN and CDR2 SYDVKM. The sequences come from PBMCs, collected around atezolizumab (anti-PD-L1) treatment. The V gene is TRBV28, the J gene TRBJ1-2; D is perhaps TRBD1 (6 bases). This TCR came from a man aged 60-69 years with urothelial cancer. The CDR3 region is CASRPGELMGSGYTF. CDR3 DNA sequence: TGTGCCAGCAGACCAGGGGAATTAATGGGCTCTGGCTACACCTTC.